Described below is a single TCR beta chain sequence and its context. Its target is unknown. Other DNA sequences in this sample translate to the same CDR3. The sample belongs to a study of a mutant IDH1 vaccine in newly diagnosed glioma. Study in general: Eight vaccinations went to patients in weeks 1, 3, 5, 7, 11, 15, 19, 23.

The sample's time point: week 11, during vaccination. Vaccination used 300 ug of mutant IDH1 20-mer peptide per dose, with topical imiquimod. Donors' newly diagnosed IDH1-mutant WHO grade 3 or 4 astrocytomas lacked nuclear ATRX. Study findings and constraints: Overall, about 93% of patients had vaccine-induced immune responses.

The method was immunoSEQ multiplex PCR; TCRdb's version includes in-frame clones alone and lacks a portion of them. The sample holds roughly 130,000 clones, around 80% seen once. This CDR3 region has 16 residues. In germline, CDR1 is SNHLY, CDR2 FYNNEI. V shed 2 bases, J shed 3 bases, and the junction held 7 bases outside the gene matches. This specimen consisted of PBMCs, obtained from a glioma patient whose treatment included an IDH1 peptide vaccine. The clonotype originates from a man between 40 and 49 years old with glioma. The genes are TRBV2 and TRBJ1-5, with 7 bases matching TRBD1. CDR3 loop: CASSEIGTAVNQPQHF. CDR3 coding DNA: TGTGCCAGCAGTGAAATTGGGACAGCGGTCAATCAGCCCCAGCATTTT.